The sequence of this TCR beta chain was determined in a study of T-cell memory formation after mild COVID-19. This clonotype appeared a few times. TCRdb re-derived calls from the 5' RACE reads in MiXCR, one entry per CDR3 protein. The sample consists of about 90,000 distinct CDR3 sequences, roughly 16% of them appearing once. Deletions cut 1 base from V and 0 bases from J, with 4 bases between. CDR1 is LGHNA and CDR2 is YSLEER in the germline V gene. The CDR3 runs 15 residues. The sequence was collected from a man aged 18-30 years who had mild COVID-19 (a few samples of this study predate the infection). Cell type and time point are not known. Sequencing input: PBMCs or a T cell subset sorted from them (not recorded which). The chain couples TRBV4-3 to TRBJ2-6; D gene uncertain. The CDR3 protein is CASSQVSSGANVLTF. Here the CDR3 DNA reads TGCGCCAGCAGCCAAGTGAGCTCTGGGGCCAACGTCCTGACTTTC.